These T cell receptor beta chains were read from a single sample in a study of PD-L1 blockade in urothelial cancer. The protocol was immunoSEQ multiplex PCR, while the TCRdb copy is restricted to in-frame clones and leaves out a portion. The table records under 55,000 clones, roughly 84% of them present only once. This sample comprised PBMCs, obtained around atezolizumab (anti-PD-L1) treatment. The receptors were gathered from a man aged 35 to 55 with urothelial cancer. The conserved cysteine and the conserved F or W are not part of the CDR3 here. D genes are given only for firm matches.

J | D | V | CDR3
TRBJ2-7 | - | TRBV10-3 | AIAGGPNNTFSYEQY
TRBJ2-1 | - | TRBV9 | ASSVASLPYNEQF
TRBJ1-4 | - | TRBV28 | ASSEGGTTNEKLF
TRBJ1-4 | - | TRBV7-3 | ASSLGKGEKLF
TRBJ2-2 | - | TRBV5-1 | ASSLDSGELF
TRBJ2-2 | - | TRBV11-2 | ASSYRVESTGELF
TRBJ1-2 | TRBD1 | TRBV6-4 | ASSDFSTGGGGYT
TRBJ2-3 | - | TRBV27 | ASSPAVSTQY
TRBJ1-2 | - | TRBV25-1 | ASTQASSLYGYT
TRBJ1-2 | - | TRBV5-4 | ASSPQTHYGYT
TRBJ2-7 | - | TRBV4-1 | ASSQDQFRHGFGNEQY
TRBJ1-2 | - | TRBV7-6 | ASSAGGGSYGYT
TRBJ2-7 | TRBD2 | TRBV2 | ASSGLAGRVEQY
TRBJ2-2 | TRBD1 | TRBV30 | AHATGSNTGELF
TRBJ1-5 | - | TRBV28 | ASGGTDSNQPQH
TRBJ1-5 | TRBD1 | TRBV27 | ASKGAGSNQPQH
TRBJ1-1 | - | TRBV11-1 | ASSSGPPAGGTEAF
TRBJ2-7 | - | TRBV28 | ASSFRRDEQY
TRBJ2-1 | TRBD1 | TRBV19 | ASSIDRTGGLLSRYNEQF
TRBJ1-3 | - | TRBV7-9 | ASTLGRAGNTIY
TRBJ2-5 | TRBD1 | TRBV7-2 | ASSPSRGRVETQY
TRBJ2-3 | - | TRBV7-8 | ASSLGAGFTDTQY